These 32 T cell receptor beta chains share one sample of origin, sequenced in a study of cytomegalovirus exposure and HLA in healthy donors. PCR amplification relied on 60 Vbeta primers (plus 13 Jbeta primers). Assay used: immunoSEQ multiplex PCR; TCRdb lists only in-frame clones, some missing. The sample yields 180,000 or so clones, 82% seen once. The sequencing sample was made of PBMCs. These receptors came from a male donor in good health and CMV-seronegative.

This chain joins TRBV7-3 and TRBJ1-2; 7 nucleotides line up with TRBD1. J lost 6 bases, V lost 4 bases, and 5 bases had no gene match. Looked up from germline, CDR1 is SGHTA and CDR2 is FQGTGA. The CDR3 loop spans 13 amino acids. The DNA of the CDR3 is TGTGCCAGCAGCTGGACAGGTGGAAATGGCTACACCTTC. Amino acids: CASSWTGGNGYTF.

The chain is built from TRBV25-1 and TRBJ2-1, with 7 positions matching TRBD2. The length of the CDR3 is 15 residues. CDR1 is MGHDK and CDR2 is SYGVNS in the germline V gene. The V segment lost 4 bases and the J segment 1 base; nucleotides outside the gene matches: 4. CDR3 amino acids: CASSGGTNSYNEQFF. The CDR3 bases are TGTGCCAGCAGTGGCGGGACTAATTCCTACAATGAGCAGTTCTTC.

The rearrangement joins TRBV7-9 to TRBJ2-4, with 7 bases aligning to TRBD2. Germline trimming cut 5 bases from V and 0 bases from J; bases unmatched to any gene: 7. This CDR3 spans 16 amino acids. Looked up from germline, CDR1 is SEHNR and CDR2 is FQNEAQ (reference sequence). CDR3 region: CASSAPGGVAKNIQYF. The CDR3 region has the DNA TGTGCCAGCAGCGCCCCGGGGGGTGTAGCCAAAAACATTCAGTACTTC.

J is TRBJ2-5 and V is TRBV5-4; 7 bases are a match to TRBD1. J gave up 6 bases and V 4 bases, and 6 bases lay outside the gene matches. The CDR3 is 13 residues long. Per germline, CDR1 SGHNT and CDR2 YYREEE (reference sequence). The CDR3 DNA follows: TGTGCCAGCAGCGGGGGACAGAGACAGACCCAGTACTTC. This sequence encodes CASSGGQRQTQYF.

This rearrangement joins TRBV4-2 to TRBJ2-3; TRBD2 agrees at 9 bases. The CDR3 length is 16 residues. Germline loops: CDR1 LGHNA, CDR2 YNFKEQ. V shed 0 bases, J shed 3 bases, and the junction held 4 bases outside the gene matches. The CDR3 nucleotides read TGTGCCAGCAGCCAAGATAGGGCGGGGGGGACAGATACGCAGTATTTT. Residues: CASSQDRAGGTDTQYF.

The chain links TRBV7-8 to TRBJ2-7; D is unclear. The germline V gene has CDR1 SGHVS and CDR2 FQNEAQ. Trimming shortened V by 4 bases and J by 2 bases, and 3 bases separated the two germline ends. This CDR3 contains 11 residues. CDR3 in amino acids: CASSSTYEQYF. The CDR3, as DNA: TGTGCCAGCAGCTCCACCTACGAGCAGTACTTC.

The chain uses TRBV2 and TRBJ2-2; D gene ambiguous. V was clipped by 1 base and J by 7 bases, with 4 bases between them. The CDR3 is 12 residues long. CDR1 is SNHLY and CDR2 is FYNNEI in the germline V gene. The CDR3 sequence: CASSEGIGELFF. The DNA for the CDR3 is TGTGCCAGCAGTGAAGGTATCGGGGAGCTGTTTTTT. The full variable domain, completed using reference TRBV2 and TRBJ2-2, is EPEVTQTPSHQVTQMGQEVILRCVPISNHLYFYWYRQILGQKVEFLVSFYNNEISEKSEIFDDQFSVERPDGSNFTLKIRSTKLEDSAMYFCASSEGIGELFFGEGSRLTVL.

The chain combines TRBV5-1 with TRBJ2-2; D possibly corresponds to TRBD1 (6 bases). Germline CDR1 and CDR2: SGHRS and YFSETQ. The CDR3 spans 16 residues. V lost 5 bases, J lost 5 bases, and 19 bases lay in between. In DNA, the CDR3 is TGCGCCAGCAGTCCCTACATCCGGACAGATACCGGGGAGCTGTTTTTT. Its translation is CASSPYIRTDTGELFF.

V and J are TRBV7-6 and TRBJ2-2, with 11 bases matching TRBD1. Germline V gene lookup returns CDR1 SGHVS and CDR2 FNYEAQ. The V and J ends lost 5 bases and 5 bases, in that order; junction bases with no gene match: 10. The CDR3 contains 17 residues. The CDR3 protein is CASSLGTGGSWTGELFF. Written as DNA, the CDR3 is TGTGCCAGCAGCCTGGGGACAGGGGGATCGTGGACCGGGGAGCTGTTTTTT.

CDR3 protein: CATSRAGPATEAFF. The CDR3 DNA is TGTGCCACCAGCAGGGCAGGGCCCGCCACTGAAGCTTTCTTT. The V gene is TRBV15, the J gene TRBJ1-1; tentatively, D is TRBD1 (5 bases). The V and J ends lost 3 bases and 4 bases respectively, with 12 bases between them. CDR1 and CDR2 from the germline V gene are LNHNV and YYDKDF (reference sequence). This CDR3 has 14 amino acids.

V gene TRBV4-2 combines with J gene TRBJ2-1; no firm D call. V was cut by 3 bases and J by 6 bases, with 12 bases left in between. The CDR3 is 14 residues long. Germline values: CDR1 LGHNA, CDR2 YNFKEQ. The CDR3 loop is CASSHREFGNEQFF. In nucleotides, the CDR3 is TGTGCCAGCAGCCACCGAGAGTTTGGCAATGAGCAGTTCTTC.

V and J are TRBV2 and TRBJ2-7, with D perhaps TRBD1 (6 bases). V was trimmed by 7 bases and J by 2 bases, leaving 15 bases between them. The V gene's germline CDR1 is SNHLY and CDR2 FYNNEI. The CDR3 extends over 14 amino acids. CDR3 nucleotide sequence: TGTGCCAGCAAAAGAGACAGGACCCCCTACGAGCAGTACTTC. It specifies CASKRDRTPYEQYF.

On this clone: One junction end disagrees with the germline gene, perhaps due to a read error. The rearrangement joins TRBV5-6 to TRBJ1-2; D gene uncertain. This CDR3 is 15 amino acids long. Germline CDR1 SGHDT, CDR2 YYEEEE. CDR3 nucleotides: TGTGCCAGCAGCTTGTTCGAGGGTTTGCACTATGGCTGCATCTTC. It is translated as CASSLFEGLHYGCIF. The whole variable domain, filled in from reference TRBV5-6 and TRBJ1-2, reads DAGVTQSPTHLIKTRGQQVTLRCSPKSGHDTVSWYQQALGQGPQFIFQYYEEEERQRGNFPDRFSGHQFPNYSSELNVNALLLGDSALYLCASSLFEGLHYGCIFGSGTRLTVV.

This sequence joins TRBV9 and TRBJ1-3, with D possibly matching TRBD1 (5 bases). The CDR3 sequence is 16 residues long. Germline V lookup: CDR1 SGDLS, CDR2 YYNGEE. Trimming stripped 2 bases from V and 4 bases from J, with 16 bases between. The CDR3 spells CASSVHSGSTGNTIYF. The CDR3 nucleotides read TGTGCCAGCAGCGTTCACTCAGGGTCGACCGGAAACACCATATATTTT.

This chain connects TRBV5-1 to TRBJ2-3; possibly TRBD1 for D (5 bases). This CDR3 contains 17 residues. Germline V gives CDR1 SGHRS, CDR2 YFSETQ. Trimming removed 3 bases at V and 3 bases at J, with 20 bases between. The CDR3 region is CASSWTSVALGTDTQYF. The CDR3 DNA follows: TGCGCCAGCAGCTGGACAAGTGTAGCCCTAGGGACAGATACGCAGTATTTT.

The chain couples TRBV21-1 to TRBJ2-2; the D call in the table, TRBD2, was not verified against the DNA. TRBV21-1 is assigned pseudogene status. The CDR3 runs to 22 residues. The CDR3 coding sequence is TGTGCCAGCAGCAATACCTCCCGCCGTGCCGACTTGGGGAGGCCGAACACCGGGGAGCTGTTTTTT. This translates into CASSNTSRRADLGRPNTGELFF.

V usage is TRBV19 and J usage is TRBJ1-5, with 8 nucleotides matching TRBD1. The CDR3 consists of 15 residues. V was pared by 2 bases and J by 6 bases, with 6 bases of the junction left unmatched. Germline assignment: CDR1 LNHDA and CDR2 SQIVND (reference sequence). CDR3 loop: CASSISGTGIQPQHF. The CDR3 DNA sequence: TGTGCCAGTAGTATATCCGGGACAGGAATTCAGCCCCAGCATTTT.

This chain uses TRBV7-2 with TRBJ1-5, with TRBD1 as a possible D gene (5 bases). The V end lost 1 base, the J end lost 7 bases, and 17 bases lay between the germline ends. This CDR3 contains 16 residues. Germline lookup yields CDR1 SGHTA and CDR2 FQGNSA. The chain's CDR3 is CASSLGRSTQVQPQHF. CDR3 nucleotide sequence: TGTGCCAGCAGCTTAGGACGAAGTACACAGGTCCAGCCCCAGCATTTT.

This rearrangement joins TRBV18 to TRBJ2-4, with D perhaps TRBD1 (5 bases). This CDR3 contains 14 residues. V lost 2 bases and J lost 1, with 6 bases in between. Per germline, CDR1 KGHSH and CDR2 LQKENI. CDR3 DNA sequence: TGTGCCAGCTCACCAGCAGGGGCCAAAAACATTCAGTACTTC. Translated: CASSPAGAKNIQYF.

This rearrangement joins TRBV15 to TRBJ2-7; D gene ambiguous. The germline CDR1 and CDR2 sequences are LNHNV and YYDKDF (reference sequence). CDR3 length: 15 amino acids. Trimming pared 0 bases from V and 1 base from J, leaving 10 bases between. The CDR3 here is CATSRDFAVSYEQYF. CDR3 DNA: TGTGCCACCAGCAGAGACTTTGCGGTTTCCTACGAGCAGTACTTC. Filled out from reference TRBV15 and TRBJ2-7, the complete variable domain reads DAMVIQNPRYQVTQFGKPVTLSCSQTLNHNVMYWYQQKSSQAPKLLFHYYDKDFNNEADTPDNFQSRRPNTSFCFLDIRSPGLGDTAMYLCATSRDFAVSYEQYFGPGTRLTVT.

This sequence joins TRBV27 and TRBJ2-7, with 7 bases identical to TRBD1. V lost 10 bases, J lost 0 bases, and 21 bases stayed unmatched. The CDR3 consists of 18 residues. CDR1 and CDR2 from the germline V gene are MNHEY and SMNVEV (reference sequence). Here the CDR3 DNA reads TGTGCCACCTCCTTCCGTGGCACGAAAGGGGGCAGCTCCTACGAGCAGTACTTC. Amino acids: CATSFRGTKGGSSYEQYF.

The chain couples TRBV6-5 to TRBJ1-5; 7 nucleotides line up with TRBD1. The CDR3 runs 15 residues. Trimming at V came to 1 base and at J to 9 bases, leaving 9 bases not matched to a gene. Germline CDR1 is MNHEY and CDR2 is SVGAGI. CDR3 sequence (DNA): TGTGCCAGCAGTTACTTGTGGACAGGCCAGGCGCCCCAGCATTTT. Protein: CASSYLWTGQAPQHF.

This clone has just a few counts. V is TRBV30 and J is TRBJ1-6; 7 bases are a match to TRBD1. Germline loops: CDR1 GTSNPN, CDR2 SVGIG (reference sequence). Trimming at V came to 3 bases and at J to 5 bases, leaving 1 base not matched to a gene. This CDR3 has 13 residues. CDR3 residues: CAWRGQNNSPLHF. The CDR3 DNA follows: TGTGCCTGGAGGGGACAGAATAATTCACCCCTCCACTTT. The variable domain in full, completed from reference TRBV30 and TRBJ1-6, reads SQTIHQWPATLVQPVGSPLSLECTVEGTSNPNLYWYRQAAGRGLQLLFYSVGIGQISSEVPQNLSASRPQDRQFILSSKKLLLSDSGFYLCAWRGQNNSPLHFGNGTRLTVT.

The V call is TRBV7-2, the J call TRBJ2-7, with TRBD2 matching over 7 bases. This CDR3 region has 13 residues. With 2 bases clipped from V and 2 bases from J, the junction kept 0 bases outside the gene matches. The germline CDR1 and CDR2 sequences are SGHTA and FQGNSA. The CDR3: CASSLREAYEQYF. The CDR3 DNA follows: TGTGCCAGCAGCTTACGGGAGGCCTACGAGCAGTACTTC.

V and J are TRBV11-2 and TRBJ2-7; tentatively, D is TRBD2 (5 bases). The CDR3 has 14 residues. Germline V lookup: CDR1 SGHAT, CDR2 FQNNGV. The CDR3 sequence is CASSLERKRIVPEV. In DNA form, the CDR3 reads TGTGCCAGCAGCTTAGAGAGGAAGCGGATAGTCCCCGAGGTC.

The V gene is TRBV5-1, the J gene TRBJ1-3, with TRBD1 matching 8 bases. V was pared by 1 base and J by 0 bases, with 15 bases of the junction left unmatched. CDR1 is SGHRS and CDR2 is YFSETQ in the germline V gene. CDR3 length: 20 residues. CDR3 protein: CASSLKLVGDRRSSGNTIYF. In DNA, the CDR3 is TGCGCCAGCAGCTTGAAATTAGTCGGGGACAGGCGATCCTCTGGAAACACCATATATTTT.

The rearrangement links TRBV5-8 to TRBJ2-5; TRBD2 matches 8 bases. The better agreement between TRBJ2-7 and the DNA end casts doubt on the J call. The CDR3 is 14 residues long. CDR1 is SGHTS, CDR2 YDEGEE, per germline. The CDR3 region is CASSLTSGPYEQYF. CDR3 DNA: TGTGCCAGCAGCTTAACTAGCGGTCCCTACGAGCAGTACTTC.

The chain combines TRBV27 with TRBJ2-7, with TRBD1 identical over 11 bases. V lost 5 bases to trimming and J lost 3 bases; unmatched junction nucleotides: 3. There are 14 residues in the CDR3. Germline V lookup: CDR1 MNHEY, CDR2 SMNVEV (reference sequence). The chain's CDR3 is CASSTGTGGYEQYF. DNA of the CDR3: TGTGCCAGCAGTACCGGGACAGGGGGCTACGAGCAGTACTTC.

The chain combines TRBV5-6 with TRBJ1-5; no clear D gene. The length of the CDR3 is 13 residues. The V end was cut by 5 bases, the J end by 6 bases, with 12 bases between. Germline V gene data show CDR1 as SGHDT and CDR2 as YYEEEE. CDR3 DNA: TGTGCCAGCAGTTCCGCGGGCGCTCAGCCCCAGCATTTT. It encodes CASSSAGAQPQHF.

This clone was counted once. This sequence joins TRBV19 and TRBJ1-1; possibly TRBD1 for D (5 bases). This CDR3 has 13 amino acids. Germline V CDR1 and CDR2: LNHDA, SQIVND (reference sequence). The V gene lost 5 bases and the J gene lost 0 bases, with 7 bases spanning the gap. CDR3 loop: CASSPTVNTEAFF. DNA of the CDR3: TGTGCCAGTAGTCCGACAGTGAACACTGAAGCTTTCTTT. Supplemented by reference TRBV19 and TRBJ1-1, the full variable domain reads DGGITQSPKYLFRKEGQNVTLSCEQNLNHDAMYWYRQDPGQGLRLIYYSQIVNDFQKGDIAEGYSVSREKKESFPLTVTSAQKNPTAFYLCASSPTVNTEAFFGQGTRLTVV.

This clone was counted between two and nine times. The rearrangement uses TRBV4-2 and TRBJ1-1; 7 nucleotides line up with TRBD1. Germline CDR1 reads LGHNA; CDR2 reads YNFKEQ. J lost 9 bases, V lost 0 bases, and 4 bases had no gene match. The CDR3 totals 13 residues. The CDR3 is CASSQDKGQQAFF. The CDR3 DNA reads TGTGCCAGCAGCCAAGATAAGGGACAGCAAGCTTTCTTT.

The chain recombines TRBV5-1 with TRBJ1-5; 10 bases line up with TRBD1. Germline CDR1 is SGHRS and CDR2 is YFSETQ. The CDR3 runs to 17 residues. Trimming took 0 bases from V and 7 from J; bases not matched to a gene: 10. The CDR3 is CASSLDRQGAKGQPQHF. DNA of the CDR3: TGCGCCAGCAGCTTGGACCGACAGGGGGCGAAGGGGCAGCCCCAGCATTTT.